This TCR beta chain was captured by sequencing in a study of control samples from healthy donors and cancer patients. This CDR3 region has 16 residues. Libraries were prepared by immunoSEQ multiplex PCR; TCRdb keeps only in-frame clonotypes and omits some of them. There are roughly 150,000 clones in the sample; 93% occur only once, and about 2.4% lies in the top ten. This clonotype was sampled from a middle-aged man in good health. Sequencing was performed on blood. The chain joins TRBV21-1 to TRBJ1-3; the DNA was not used to check the table's D call, TRBD1. TRBV21-1 is a pseudogene. The DNA for the CDR3 is TGTGCCAGCAGCAGGGGGACAGCGAGCTCTGGAAACACCATATATTTT. Residues: CASSRGTASSGNTIYF.